This T cell receptor (beta chain) was profiled in a study of OX40 agonist ivuxolimab in advanced cancers. Study at large: Aged roughly 23 to 90 with a mean of roughly 65 years, they were around 83% male. A history of anti-PD-1, anti-PD-L1 or anti-CTLA-4 therapy was acceptable, and around 36% had some.

General study results and limits: Antigen specificity remained undetermined for the expanded peripheral T cells.

The method was immunoSEQ multiplex PCR; TCRdb's version includes in-frame clones alone and lacks a portion of them. The sample carries 45,000 to 65,000 clones, 87% recorded once. Comment on this clone: Its antigen is not known.

Germline CDR1 is SEHNR and CDR2 is FQNEAQ (reference sequence). Trimming stripped 0 bases from V and 6 bases from J, with 6 bases between. CDR3 length: 13 residues. The chain joins TRBV7-9 to TRBJ2-1, with D possibly matching TRBD1 (5 bases). The sample here was CD4+ or CD8+ T cells sorted from blood, taken in a trial of the OX40 agonist ivuxolimab. The clonotype originates from an adult with an advanced solid tumor such as melanoma, head and neck, liver or kidney cancer. The CDR3 sequence is CASSLARANEQFF. CDR3 DNA sequence: TGTGCCAGCAGCTTAGCCAGGGCCAATGAGCAGTTCTTC.